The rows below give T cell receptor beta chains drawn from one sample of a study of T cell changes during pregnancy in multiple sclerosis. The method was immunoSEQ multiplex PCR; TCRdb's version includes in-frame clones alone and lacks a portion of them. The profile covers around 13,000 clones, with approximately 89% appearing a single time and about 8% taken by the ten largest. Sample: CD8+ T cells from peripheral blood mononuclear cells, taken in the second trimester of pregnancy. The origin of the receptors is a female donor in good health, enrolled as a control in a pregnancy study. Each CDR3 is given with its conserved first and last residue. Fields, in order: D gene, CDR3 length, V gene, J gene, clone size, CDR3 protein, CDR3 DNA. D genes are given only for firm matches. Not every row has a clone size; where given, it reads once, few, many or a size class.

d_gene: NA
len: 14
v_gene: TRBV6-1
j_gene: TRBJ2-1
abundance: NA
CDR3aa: CASTPSESYNEQFF
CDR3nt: TGTGCCAGCACCCCATCCGAGTCCTACAATGAGCAGTTCTTC

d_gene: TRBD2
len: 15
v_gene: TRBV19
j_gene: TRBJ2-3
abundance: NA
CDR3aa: CASKGTSGGDRPQYF
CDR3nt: TGTGCCAGTAAGGGGACTAGCGGGGGAGACCGTCCGCAGTATTTT

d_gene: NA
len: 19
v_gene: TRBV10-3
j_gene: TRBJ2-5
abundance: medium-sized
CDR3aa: CAISAVQSLWFGQQETQYF
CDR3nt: TGTGCCATCAGTGCGGTCCAGAGTCTTTGGTTTGGGCAACAAGAGACCCAGTACTTC

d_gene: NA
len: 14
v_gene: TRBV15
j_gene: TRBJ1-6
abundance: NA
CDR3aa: CATASAHYNSPLHF
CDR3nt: TGTGCCACCGCAAGCGCACACTATAATTCACCCCTCCACTTT

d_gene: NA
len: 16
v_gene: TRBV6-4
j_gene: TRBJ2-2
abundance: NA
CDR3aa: CASSDSTGAFTGELFF
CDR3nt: TGTGCCAGCAGTGACTCGACAGGAGCATTTACCGGGGAGCTGTTTTTT

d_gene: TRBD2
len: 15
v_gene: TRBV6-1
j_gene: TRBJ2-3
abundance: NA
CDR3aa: CASSEELAGGDTQYF
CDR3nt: TGTGCCAGCAGTGAAGAGTTAGCGGGGGGGGATACGCAGTATTTT

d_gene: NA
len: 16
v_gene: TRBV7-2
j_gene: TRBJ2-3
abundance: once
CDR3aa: CASSFAPPSVPDTQYF
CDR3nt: TGTGCCAGCAGCTTCGCCCCCCCGTCGGTCCCAGATACGCAGTATTTT

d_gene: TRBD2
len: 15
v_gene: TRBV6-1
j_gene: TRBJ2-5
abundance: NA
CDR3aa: CAGARASGGQETQYF
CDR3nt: TGTGCCGGGGCCAGGGCTAGCGGGGGCCAAGAGACCCAGTACTTC

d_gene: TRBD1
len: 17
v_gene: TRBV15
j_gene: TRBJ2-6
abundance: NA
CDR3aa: CATSRGDRDGGANVLTF
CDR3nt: TGTGCCACCAGCAGAGGCGACAGGGACGGTGGGGCCAACGTCCTGACTTTC

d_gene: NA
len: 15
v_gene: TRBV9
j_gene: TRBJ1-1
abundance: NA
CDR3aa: CASSVGGGIDAEAFF
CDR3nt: TGTGCCAGCAGCGTAGGTGGGGGGATCGATGCTGAAGCTTTCTTT

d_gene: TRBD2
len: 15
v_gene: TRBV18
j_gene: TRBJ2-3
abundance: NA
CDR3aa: CASSPGTAGGVAQYF
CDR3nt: TGTGCCAGCTCGCCGGGAACAGCGGGGGGAGTGGCGCAGTATTTT

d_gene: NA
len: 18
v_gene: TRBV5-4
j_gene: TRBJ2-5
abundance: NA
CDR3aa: CASSLAGGGVGFQETQYF
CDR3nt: TGTGCCAGCAGCTTGGCCGGAGGGGGCGTCGGGTTTCAAGAGACCCAGTACTTC

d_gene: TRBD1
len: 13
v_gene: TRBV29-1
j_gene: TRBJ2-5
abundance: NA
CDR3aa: CSVATGGAETQYF
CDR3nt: TGCAGCGTGGCGACAGGGGGCGCAGAGACCCAGTACTTC

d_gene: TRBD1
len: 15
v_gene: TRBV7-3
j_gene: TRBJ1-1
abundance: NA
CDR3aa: CASSPRDRADTEAFF
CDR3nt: TGTGCCAGCAGCCCGAGGGACAGGGCAGACACTGAAGCTTTCTTT

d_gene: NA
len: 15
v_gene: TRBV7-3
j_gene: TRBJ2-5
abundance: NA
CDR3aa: CASSLTAGLQETQYF
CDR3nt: TGTGCCAGCAGCTTAACCGCGGGACTCCAAGAGACCCAGTACTTC

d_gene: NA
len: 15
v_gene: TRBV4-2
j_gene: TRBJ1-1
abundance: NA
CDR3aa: CASSQPGLEGTEAFF
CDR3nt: TGTGCCAGCAGCCAACCGGGACTTGAGGGGACTGAAGCTTTCTTT

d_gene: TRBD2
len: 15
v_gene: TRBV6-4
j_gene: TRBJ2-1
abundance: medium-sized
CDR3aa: CASSVASGEYNEQFF
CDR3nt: TGTGCCAGCAGTGTGGCTAGCGGGGAGTACAATGAGCAGTTCTTC

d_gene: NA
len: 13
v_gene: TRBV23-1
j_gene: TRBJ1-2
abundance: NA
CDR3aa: CASIRDKGNGYTF
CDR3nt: TGCGCCAGCATCCGGGACAAGGGAAATGGCTACACCTTC

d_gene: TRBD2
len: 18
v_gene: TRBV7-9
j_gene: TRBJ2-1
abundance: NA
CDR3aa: CASSSRLAGGFRDNEQFF
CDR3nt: TGTGCCAGCAGCTCAAGACTAGCGGGGGGGTTTAGGGACAATGAGCAGTTCTTC

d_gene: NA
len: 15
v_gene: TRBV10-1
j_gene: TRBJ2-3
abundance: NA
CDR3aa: CASSESGGVEDTQYF
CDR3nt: TGCGCCAGCAGTGAGTCGGGCGGGGTCGAAGATACGCAGTATTTT

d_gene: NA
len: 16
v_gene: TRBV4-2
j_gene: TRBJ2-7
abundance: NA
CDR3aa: CASSQDQQDATYEQYF
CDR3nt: TGTGCCAGCAGCCAAGATCAACAGGATGCTACCTACGAGCAGTACTTC

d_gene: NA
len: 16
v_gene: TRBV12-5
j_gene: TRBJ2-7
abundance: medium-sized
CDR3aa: CASGLPWGGGTYEQYF
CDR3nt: TGTGCTAGTGGTTTGCCATGGGGTGGGGGGACCTACGAGCAGTACTTC

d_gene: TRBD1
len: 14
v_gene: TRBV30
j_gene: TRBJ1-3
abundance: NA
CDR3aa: CAWNAGGAGNTIYF
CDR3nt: TGTGCCTGGAATGCAGGGGGCGCCGGAAACACCATATATTTT

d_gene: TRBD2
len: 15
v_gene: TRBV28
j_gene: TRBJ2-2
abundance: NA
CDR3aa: CASNLLAGITGELFF
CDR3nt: TGTGCCAGCAATCTACTAGCGGGAATCACCGGGGAGCTGTTTTTT

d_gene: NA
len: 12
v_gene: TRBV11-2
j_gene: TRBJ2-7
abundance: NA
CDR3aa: CASSADSGEQYF
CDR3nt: TGTGCCAGCAGTGCCGACTCCGGCGAGCAGTACTTC